The source of this TCR beta chain is a study of blood T cell repertoires in COVID-19. About the research overall: Acute-phase and convalescent COVID-19 samples originated in the United States, Italy and Spain. In each case, the material was cDNA or gDNA derived from T cells, B-cell-depleted T cells, or PBMCs.

In the original workflow: How many nucleated cells were present was estimated from reference gene primer amplification. Here immunoSEQ multiplex PCR was the method, and the copy in TCRdb shows in-frame clones only, minus some. The D gene and trimming were derived from the DNA, and the V and J assignments and clone size from that table. The profile shows over 85,000 clones, around nine tenths of them singletons. Germline CDR1 reads KGHSH; CDR2 reads LQKENI. J was trimmed by 7 bases and V by 3 bases; bases with no gene match: 6. The CDR3 covers 15 residues. This sequence was found in a woman aged 45-65 years with acute or convalescent COVID-19. The V call is TRBV18, the J call TRBJ1-6, with 7 bases matching TRBD1. The specimen was peripheral blood. The CDR3: CASSPDRAVNSPLHF. The DNA for the CDR3 is TGTGCCAGCTCACCCGACAGGGCCGTCAATTCACCCCTCCACTTT.